This passage covers 24 T cell receptor delta chains from one sample sequenced in a study of gamma-delta T cells after stem cell transplantation. TCRdb ran CATT on the RT-PCR reads. The repertoire holds about 1,300 delta-chain clones, with about 3.3% as singletons. The specimen sequenced was gamma-delta T cells. The receptors were gathered from a human donor. It is not recorded whose cells these are; they may come from a transplant donor.

This clone was seen more than once but under ten times. This chain uses TRDV1 with TRDJ1, with TRDD3 matching over 8 bases. Unmatched junction bases numbered 22, after V lost 0 bases and J lost 1 base. The CDR3 spans 22 residues. CDR1 and CDR2 (germline): TSWWSYY, QGS. The DNA of the CDR3 is TGTGCTCTTGGGGAACTAAACCCTTCCCCTTACTGGGGGGCCGGTAGCACCGATAAACTCATCTTT. As protein: CALGELNPSPYWGAGSTDKLIF.

This clone was recorded a few times. This rearrangement joins TRDV2 to TRDJ1; 7 bases fit TRDD3. The CDR3 runs to 19 residues. Per the germline V gene, CDR1 is GEAIGNYY and CDR2 is EKD. The V gene end was trimmed by 3 bases and the J gene end by 4 bases; junction bases not matched to a gene: 22. CDR3 DNA sequence: TGTGCCTGTGACCCCGCCGGGGGGATGGGGGAGATACGTAACGATAAACTCATCTTT. Protein product: CACDPAGGMGEIRNDKLIF.

This clone was seen a handful of times. The likely explanation is a read error, given a far larger clone one base away. The CDR3 DNA follows: TGTGCCTGTGACACCGTTCTACATAAGGGGACATACACCGATAAACCCATCTTT. It yields the protein CACDTVLHKGTYTDKPIF. The chain has TRDV2 and TRDJ1, with TRDD3 as a possible D gene (5 bases). Germline CDR1 GEAIGNYY, CDR2 EKD. The CDR3 has 18 residues.

By share, this clone counts as large. J is TRDJ1 and V is TRDV2; 12 nucleotides agree with TRDD3. Trimming removed 2 bases from V and 1 base from J; junction bases left unmatched: 10. Germline CDR1 is GEAIGNYY and CDR2 is EKD. CDR3 length: 18 residues. The CDR3 reads CACDMVLGDTPTTDKLIF. The DNA of the CDR3 is TGTGCCTGTGACATGGTACTGGGGGATACTCCGACCACCGATAAACTCATCTTT.

This clone was counted between two and nine times. A much larger clone sits a single nucleotide away, making a read error possible. The rearrangement links TRDV2 to TRDJ3, with D maybe TRDD3 (5 bases). Germline CDR1 GEAIGNYY, CDR2 EKD. Trimming cost V 5 bases and J 9 bases, with 16 bases left between them. The CDR3 contains 15 residues. CDR3 DNA: TGTGCCTGTGGCCCCGTGATGGGGACCACCCGACAGATGTTTTTC. Protein: CACGPVMGTTRQMFF.

About this clone: A much bigger clone sits one base away, suggesting this may be a read error. The same CDR3 can be traced to other DNA sequences in this sample. The rearrangement uses TRDV2 and TRDJ1, with TRDD2 matching over 9 bases. Losses at the gene ends were 2 bases for V and 0 bases for J; bases not matched to a gene: 18. The CDR3 loop spans 20 amino acids. From germline, CDR1 is GEAIGNYY and CDR2 EKD. The CDR3 DNA is TGTGCCTGTGACAACCTTCCTACGGGGGAGGGAGACAAAAACACCGATAAACTCATCTTT. It specifies CACDNLPTGEGDKNTDKLIF.

Judged by abundance, this clone is large. The V gene is TRDV2, the J gene TRDJ1; 11 nucleotides line up with TRDD3. CDR1 and CDR2 from the germline V gene are GEAIGNYY and EKD. Trimming at V came to 0 bases and at J to 4 bases, leaving 9 bases not matched to a gene. CDR3 length: 17 amino acids. The CDR3 sequence: CACDTVGGYANGDKLIF. DNA for the CDR3: TGTGCCTGTGACACCGTTGGGGGATACGCAAATGGCGATAAACTCATCTTT.

This chain uses TRDV1 with TRDJ1, with D tentatively TRDD3 (5 bases). This CDR3 spans 15 amino acids. V dropped 4 bases and J dropped 4 bases, with 16 bases sitting between them. CDR1 and CDR2 from the germline V gene are TSWWSYY and QGS. CDR3 region: CALGGLYEWGDKLIF. As DNA, the CDR3 is TGTGCTCTTGGGGGCCTTTACGAGTGGGGCGATAAACTCATCTTT.

This clone has more than one count but fewer than ten. Possible read error: a much larger clone is one base away. J is TRDJ1 and V is TRDV2; the D gene is possibly TRDD3 (5 bases). Germline values: CDR1 GEAIGNYY, CDR2 EKD. This CDR3 has 17 residues. The V and J ends lost 1 base and 5 bases respectively, with 22 bases between them. The CDR3 DNA is TGTGCCTGTGACACTTTGGTGAGGGATGGAGGGCTTGATAAACTCATCTTT. It yields the protein CACDTLVRDGGLDKLIF.

This clone is large by share. The V call is TRDV2, the J call TRDJ1; 9 nucleotides agree with TRDD3. J lost 0 bases, V lost 3 bases, and 4 bases had no gene match. The CDR3 runs to 15 residues. Germline V gene sequence: CDR1 GEAIGNYY, CDR2 EKD. CDR3 DNA: TGTGCCTGTGACGTACTGGGGGAGAACACCGATAAACTCATCTTT. Protein sequence: CACDVLGENTDKLIF.

By share, this clone ranks as medium-sized. It may be a read error: a sequence one base away is much more abundant. In DNA form, the CDR3 reads TGTGCCTGTGATCCCCTGGGGGATACCGGCGATAAACTCATCTTT. Translation gives CACDPLGDTGDKLIF. This chain uses TRDV2 with TRDJ1; 11 bases align to TRDD3. The V segment lost 4 bases and the J segment 4 bases; nucleotides outside the gene matches: 7. CDR3 length equals 15 residues. Looked up from germline, CDR1 is GEAIGNYY and CDR2 is EKD.

This clone has only a few counts. A clone one base away is much larger, so this may be a read error. At the DNA level, this CDR3 is encoded by other sequences in the same sample as well. This CDR3 reads CACDTLGDTLNPYTDKLIF. In DNA, the CDR3 is TGTGCCTGTGACACGCTGGGGGATACGCTTAATCCGTACACCGATAAGCTCATCTTT. The V gene is TRDV2, the J gene TRDJ1, with 12 nucleotides matching TRDD3. The CDR3 runs 19 residues. Germline V gives CDR1 GEAIGNYY, CDR2 EKD.

The sample holds a few counts of this clone. One base separates it from a far larger clone, so it is likely a read error. The chain combines TRDV2 with TRDJ3, with 8 nucleotides matching TRDD3. This CDR3 has 18 residues. V gave up 0 bases and J gave up 0 bases; unmatched junction bases: 3. Germline values: CDR1 GEAIGNYY, CDR2 EKD. In DNA, the CDR3 is TGTGCCTGTGACACCCCTGGGGGAAGCTCCTGGGACACCCGACAGATGTTTTTC. It is translated as CACDTPGGSSWDTRQMFF.

This clone was observed a handful of times. With a much larger clone just one base away, this may be a read error. V and J are TRDV2 and TRDJ1, with 11 positions matching TRDD3. Germline-derived CDR1 and CDR2 are GEAIGNYY and EKD. The CDR3 is made up of 21 amino acids. The CDR3 DNA follows: TGTGCCTGTGCCACCTTCCTGCGTTACTGGGGGATAGGGACGTACACCGATAAACTCATCTTT. It is translated as CACATFLRYWGIGTYTDKLIF.

In this sample, this clone turned up a few times. A far larger clone differs by one base, so this is likely a read error. The same CDR3 arises from other DNA sequences in this sample as well. CDR3 amino acids: CACDTLGTLRVTDKLIF. CDR3 bases: TGTGCCTGTGACACCCTAGGGACCCTGCGGGTCACCGATAAACTCATCTTT. The V and J genes are TRDV2 and TRDJ1; D unclear. From germline, CDR1 is GEAIGNYY and CDR2 EKD. This CDR3 is 17 amino acids long. The V end lost 0 bases, the J end lost 1 base, and 17 bases lay between the germline ends.

Details on this clone: A much larger clone lies one base from this, so it may be a read error. The chain joins TRDV2 to TRDJ1, with TRDD3 as a possible D gene (5 bases). Germline CDR1 is GEAIGNYY and CDR2 is EKD. V gave up 5 bases and J gave up 0 bases, with 24 bases separating them. The CDR3 runs to 18 residues. The CDR3 region is CACGDLGTSRSNTDKLIF. The CDR3, as DNA: TGTGCCTGTGGCGATTTGGGGACTAGTCGGTCGAACACCGATAAACTCATCTTT.

In its sample, this clone is large. This sample includes further DNA sequences coding for the same CDR3. V usage is TRDV2 and J usage is TRDJ1; a weak D match, TRDD3 (6 bases). The CDR3 sequence is 14 residues long. Trimming stripped 1 base from V and 3 bases from J, with 11 bases between. The germline gives CDR1 GEAIGNYY, CDR2 EKD. The CDR3 sequence: CACDTLLGADKLIF. The CDR3 nucleotides read TGTGCCTGTGACACTCTACTGGGTGCCGATAAACTCATCTTT.

By proportion, this clone is large. The chain joins TRDV2 to TRDJ1; no reliable D call. V was shortened by 3 bases and J by 7 bases, with 29 bases between the two germline ends. The CDR3 is 18 amino acids. In germline, CDR1 is GEAIGNYY, CDR2 EKD. The CDR3 nucleotides read TGTGCCTGTGACCCGGTTCCGCGGGACGTCCTTTTTTCCGGTAAACTCATCTTT. This translates into CACDPVPRDVLFSGKLIF.

This clone is labeled as medium-sized. CDR3 nucleotide sequence: TGTGCTCTTGGGGTCCGGCCTTCCCACTGGGGGATGGCCGATAAACTCATCTTT. Translating gives CALGVRPSHWGMADKLIF. The V call is TRDV1, the J call TRDJ1; 10 positions agree with TRDD3. The CDR3 contains 18 residues. Looked up from germline, CDR1 is TSWWSYY and CDR2 is QGS. V lost 4 bases to trimming and J lost 3 bases; unmatched junction nucleotides: 14.

This clone occurred a few times. The rearrangement links TRDV2 to TRDJ1, with 11 bases lining up with TRDD3. The CDR3 totals 20 residues. V was pared by 0 bases and J by 3 bases, with 17 bases of the junction left unmatched. The germline V gene has CDR1 GEAIGNYY and CDR2 EKD. DNA of the CDR3: TGTGCCTGTGACACCCTGGGGCTTACTGGGGGATATATGCGTCCCGATAAACTCATCTTT. This translates into CACDTLGLTGGYMRPDKLIF.

This clone was counted between two and nine times. A far larger clone is a single base away, which makes a read error likely. This same CDR3 is encoded by further DNA sequences in the sample. The J gene is TRDJ1, the V gene TRDV1; 8 positions match TRDD3. The CDR3 extends over 15 amino acids. CDR1 is TSWWSYY, CDR2 QGS, per germline. V gave up 0 bases and J gave up 10 bases; unmatched junction bases: 10. For the CDR3, the DNA is TGTGCTCTTGGGGAACTACCCCTACTGGGGGGACGACTCATCTTT. Protein product: CALGELPLLGGRLIF.

The gene calls are TRDV2 and TRDJ3; 8 bases are a match to TRDD3. Germline CDR1 GEAIGNYY, CDR2 EKD. The ends lost 0 bases at V and 3 bases at J; junction bases unmatched: 9. This CDR3 has 19 residues. This CDR3 reads CACDTLRGITDWDTRQMFF. The CDR3 DNA sequence: TGTGCCTGTGACACCCTCCGGGGGATAACTGACTGGGACACCCGACAGATGTTTTTC.

This clone was seen a few times. A much bigger clone sits one base away, suggesting this may be a read error. V and J are TRDV2 and TRDJ1, with D perhaps TRDD3 (6 bases). CDR1 is GEAIGNYY and CDR2 is EKD in the germline V gene. This CDR3 has 15 amino acids. Trimming removed 8 bases at V and 3 bases at J, with 21 bases between. CDR3 protein: CASVILGNPPDKLIF. The DNA of the CDR3 is TGTGCCTCCGTAATTCTGGGGAATCCCCCCGATAAACTCATCTTT.

This clone was seen only a few times. It may be a read error: a sequence one base away is much more abundant. The identical CDR3 is also encoded by other nucleotide sequences in the sample. The chain carries TRDV2 and TRDJ1; 9 bases match TRDD3. The V segment lost 0 bases and the J segment 0 bases; nucleotides outside the gene matches: 7. The CDR3 sequence is 17 residues long. Per the germline V gene, CDR1 is GEAIGNYY and CDR2 is EKD. CDR3 region: CACDTEGGILYTDKLIF. For the CDR3, the DNA is TGTGCCTGTGACACCGAAGGGGGGATACTTTACACCGATAAACTCATCTTT.